This TCR beta chain was captured in a study of T cell repertoires in cytomegalovirus infection. Study background: CMV epitopes that were recently identified and HLA-C-restricted were used alongside well-studied HLA-B-restricted ones. Public TCR beta signatures were indicative of both CMV infection and a matching HLA type. Findings and caveats of the study: Pooled public TCR beta family frequency picked out CMV carriers with the relevant HLA. Ex vivo responses were dominated by HLA-C-restricted CMV-specific TCR beta clonotypes.

TCRdb fed the reads into MiXCR, producing one record per CDR3 protein. This sample has over 100,000 distinct CDR3 sequences; less than 30% occur once, and the top ten carry about 81%. V was shortened by 0 bases and J by 6 bases, with 12 bases between the two germline ends. In germline, CDR1 is SGHVS, CDR2 FQNEAQ. The CDR3 contains 15 residues. In this sample, this clonotype turned up many times. Its antigen remains unknown. The sample consisted of CD8+ T cells from cultured PBMCs, taken from culture after CMV antigen stimulation. The origin of this receptor is a human donor in good health (CMV status not recorded). Some clones in this sample may be carry-over from other donors' samples. The chain has TRBV7-8 and TRBJ2-1; D unclear. This chain's CDR3 is CASSLAIGMSNEQFF. The CDR3 nucleotides read TGTGCCAGCAGCTTAGCGATAGGGATGAGCAATGAGCAGTTCTTC.